This entry features one T cell receptor (beta chain) sequence. V was clipped by 5 bases and J by 6 bases; unmatched bases: 12. CDR1 and CDR2 from the germline V gene are MGHDK and SYGVNS. This CDR3 region has 15 residues. The cDNA had a unique molecular identifier and a template-switch universal primer site. TCRdb fed the 5' RACE reads into MiXCR, producing one record per CDR3 protein. This sample has 1.5 million to 2 million distinct CDR3 sequences, with less than 35% found just once. The data are from a study of identical twins. The clonotype was recovered from a newborn girl in good health. This chain links TRBV25-1 with TRBJ2-7, with TRBD2 matching over 8 bases. The sequencing sample was made of cord blood. Here the CDR3 DNA reads TGTGCCAGCAGTACGACAACCGGGACTAGTCGCGAGCAGTACTTC. Amino acids: CASSTTTGTSREQYF.